This entry features one T cell receptor (beta chain) sequence. In this sample, this clonotype turned up a few times. Which antigen it targets is not known. Qualities for individual bases were not recorded, and no much larger clone is one base off. Library creation used 5' RACE. Sequencing was performed on an Illumina HiSeq 2000. A universal primer binding site was added through template switching, and the final cDNA carried a unique molecular identifier so that TCR cDNA molecules could be counted accurately. First-strand cDNA for TCR alpha and beta chains was synthesized from specific primers in the conserved constant-segment region. To control for contamination, every cDNA library carried two barcodes: a SMART-Mk sample barcode plus Illumina barcodes. TruSeq adapter sequences along with Illumina sample barcodes were introduced in two successive PCR steps. The TCR alpha and beta cDNA libraries were sequenced on the Illumina HiSeq platform using custom primers. As for how the authors treated the data: MiGEC was used to process raw reads and extract unique molecular identifiers, and MiXCR was used to find CDR3 positions. For each individual, recombination models were inferred using an EM algorithm with the repgenHMM and IGoR tools. Shared clonotypes were analyzed with the tcR package in R, and sharing was normalized by the product of cloneset sizes. To study raw recombination without the effects of thymic and clonal selection, out-of-frame nonproductive sequences were analyzed. Using fastp at Q25 and MiXCR, TCRdb reprocessed the public reads and kept productive beta chains. Rows are unified per CDR3 protein, each entry keeping the most common DNA and genes. TCRdb assigned the V and J calls; the authors' analysis was not used. A total of 600,000 to 800,000 distinct CDR3 sequences appear in this sample, approximately 22% of them only once. The ten largest clones represent over 4% of the sample.

The junction carries 8 bases between V and J, which are trimmed by 6 bases and 0 bases respectively. Spanning cysteine to phenylalanine, the CDR3 consists of 14 amino acids. Only the CDR3 DNA stays, 42 bases, in frame from base 1. Based on the germline V gene, the CDR1 and CDR2 sequences are MNHNS and SASEGT. These data come from a study of identical twins (dated by TCRdb to 2016 to 2017). Broadly, across the study: To test whether fetal clonotypes persist, the study used deep sequencing on TCR alpha and beta repertoires from monozygotic twins, unrelated adults of various ages, and cord blood. To rule out contamination, the twin experiments were replicated at different times with different library preparation protocols.

Every donor was a healthy Caucasian. The twin cohort comprised three pairs of female monozygotic twins, all aged roughly 18 to 30 years. The RNA used for TCR libraries was isolated from peripheral blood mononuclear cells. General study outcomes and caveats: Invariant T cells such as MAIT and iNKT could partly confound zero-insertion analyses, though diverse VJ usage argued against this for most clonotypes. In monozygotic twins, out-of-frame TCR alpha sharing was systematically underestimated by recombination models, although the models agreed with sharing between unrelated individuals. Conclusions relied on cross-sectional statistical analysis, since the same donors could not be followed over many years. Compared with coincidental sharing between unrelated individuals, out-of-frame TCR alpha sequences shared between twins had an excess of sequences with low generation probability. The excess sharing between twins in beta out-of-frame sequences was weaker because fewer shared sequences reduced the signal-to-noise ratio. Abundant cord blood beta clonotypes carried fewer insertions; young adult naive repertoires showed a weaker similar trend, while memory repertoires showed none.

This sample also belongs to another study, concerning T cells expressing NK-cell markers. As noted in the second study: In sorted CD3+CD56+NKG2C+, CD3+CD56+NKG2C- and CD3+CD56-NKG2C+ T-cell subsets from several donors, TCR beta-chain repertoires were profiled. Seven of the eight sequenced donors were HCMV-seropositive and one was HCMV-seronegative. To restrict sorting to alphabetaTCR-expressing T cells, an anti-gammadeltaTCR antibody was added in several experiments. In several donors, the dominant CD3+CD56+NKG2C+ clonotypes were found to rank among the top 10 CD8+ clonotypes and to make up 1.0-7.0% of CD8+ T cells. Those dominant clonotypes were again the most abundant among CD3+CD56-NKG2C+ cells in a few donors, at about 28.3-65%. It remained unclear whether the expanded NKG2C-expressing T cell clones were specific for HCMV antigens. All eight donors whose samples were sequenced were randomly selected healthy volunteers, three of them men and five women. A commercial ELISA kit detecting HCMV-specific IgG in serum was used to determine HCMV serostatus. For more than five donors, bulk peripheral blood T-cell repertoires were also sequenced from unsorted PBMC. MIGEC was used to demultiplex reads and group the reads by UMI, and MiTCR was used to assemble and quantify clonotypes. To exclude erroneous sequences, any TCR cDNA sequence not supported by at least two reads was discarded. Downstream repertoire analysis used the tcR package, and clonotypes were matched across fractions by CDR3 nucleotide sequence plus V segment. VDJmatch was used to annotate antigen specificity against VDJdb, with one amino acid substitution in CDR3 permitted.

The chain is made from TRBV6-1 and TRBJ2-2, with a tentative D gene TRBD1 over 5 matching bases. Sequencing was carried out using PBMCs. The sequence was obtained from a woman in her late teens or twenties in good health. The bases are TGTGCCAGCAGCCAGACAGCGAACACCGGGGAGCTGTTTTTT. Its protein product is CASSQTANTGELFF.